These 18 T cell receptor beta chains were sequenced from one sample in a study of beta chain features in type 1 diabetes. Findings and caveats of the study: Among all four CD4+ subsets, Type 1 diabetes patients had TCRB CDR3s that were moderately but significantly shorter.

The study reverse transcribed the entire isolated RNA, so it sequenced expressed TCRB transcripts. Generated by immunoSEQ multiplex PCR, the TCRdb table keeps only in-frame clones and is missing some. This table holds 20,000 to 25,000 clones, around 68% found once. Their target antigens are unknown. The sequenced sample consisted of stem cell memory CD4+ T cells from blood. These receptors were collected from a woman aged 40 to 49 with type 1 diabetes.

The V call is TRBV29-1, the J call TRBJ1-5; perhaps TRBD1 as D (5 bases). The CDR3 has 13 residues. Trimming cost V 5 bases and J 6 bases, with 14 bases left between them. Germline V CDR1 and CDR2: SQVTM, ANQGSEA. CDR3: CSVSPQGGQPQHF. The DNA of the CDR3 is TGCAGCGTTTCTCCCCAGGGAGGTCAGCCCCAGCATTTT. The full variable domain, its missing parts supplied by reference TRBV29-1 and TRBJ1-5, is SAVISQKPSRDICQRGTSLTIQCQVDSQVTMMFWYRQQPGQSLTLIATANQGSEATYESGFVIDKFPISRPNLTFSTLTVSNMSPEDSSIYLCSVSPQGGQPQHFGDGTRLSIL.

The chain combines TRBV19 with TRBJ1-4, with TRBD1 identical over 8 bases. The CDR3 is 14 amino acids. In germline, CDR1 is LNHDA, CDR2 SQIVND (reference sequence). V gave up 6 bases and J gave up 7 bases; unmatched junction bases: 7. The CDR3 DNA sequence: TGTGCCAGTAGCCCCAGGGGGCGGGGTGAAAAACTGTTTTTT. Its translation: CASSPRGRGEKLFF. The full variable domain, its missing parts supplied by reference TRBV19 and TRBJ1-4, is DGGITQSPKYLFRKEGQNVTLSCEQNLNHDAMYWYRQDPGQGLRLIYYSQIVNDFQKGDIAEGYSVSREKKESFPLTVTSAQKNPTAFYLCASSPRGRGEKLFFGSGTQLSVL.

In its sample, this clone was seen a few times. The chain couples TRBV9 to TRBJ1-1; D gene ambiguous. V was shortened by 4 bases and J by 5 bases, with 15 bases between the two germline ends. This CDR3 has 14 amino acids. In germline, CDR1 is SGDLS, CDR2 YYNGEE. The DNA of the CDR3 is TGTGCCAGCAGCCGCTTTGAGGGAGGGACTGAAGCTTTCTTT. It translates to CASSRFEGGTEAFF. The whole variable domain, remainder taken from reference TRBV9 and TRBJ1-1, is DSGVTQTPKHLITATGQRVTLRCSPRSGDLSVYWYQQSLDQGLQFLIQYYNGEERAKGNILERFSAQQFPDLHSELNLSSLELGDSALYFCASSRFEGGTEAFFGQGTRLTVV.

The CDR3 DNA is TGCAGCGTTGGACAGGGGGCCTACGAGCAGTACTTC. Residues: CSVGQGAYEQYF. This chain uses TRBV29-1 with TRBJ2-5; 9 bases are a match to TRBD1. The J call may be faulty, since TRBJ2-7 better matches the DNA end. This CDR3 spans 12 amino acids. Germline CDR1 is SQVTM and CDR2 is ANQGSEA.

The sample holds a few counts of this clone. The gene calls are TRBV7-6 and TRBJ2-1; D remains unclear. This CDR3 has 11 amino acids. The V gene lost 7 bases and the J gene lost 3 bases, with 4 bases spanning the gap. Germline assignment: CDR1 SGHVS and CDR2 FNYEAQ. The CDR3 nucleotides read TGTGCCAGCACCCTCTACAATGAGCAGTTCTTC. It codes for CASTLYNEQFF.

The chain joins TRBV10-3 to TRBJ2-7; 9 positions agree with TRBD1. Germline V gene data show CDR1 as ENHRY and CDR2 as SYGVKD. Trimming at V came to 11 bases and at J to 4 bases, leaving 12 bases not matched to a gene. The CDR3 sequence is 14 residues long. In DNA, the CDR3 is TGTGCCGTCAAGCCCGGGACAGGGTTGTACGAGCAGTACTTC. Amino acids: CAVKPGTGLYEQYF.

This clone was seen a few times. The genes are TRBV6-5 and TRBJ2-7, with a possible D match to TRBD1 (6 bases). Germline assignment: CDR1 MNHEY and CDR2 SVGAGI. The CDR3 extends over 15 amino acids. V shed 0 bases and J shed 2 bases, with 11 bases lying between them. CDR3 loop: CASSYSAGDPYEQYF. CDR3 in DNA: TGTGCCAGCAGTTACTCGGCAGGGGATCCCTACGAGCAGTACTTC.

The chain employs TRBV7-9 and TRBJ2-3, with 8 nucleotides matching TRBD2. The germline V gene encodes CDR1 SEHNR and CDR2 FQNEAQ (reference sequence). V lost 5 bases, J lost 2 bases, and 3 bases stayed unmatched. This CDR3 has 14 residues. CDR3 nucleotides: TGTGCCAGCAGCCAAGCGGGGGCCACAGATACGCAGTATTTT. Its translation is CASSQAGATDTQYF.

The V call is TRBV7-2, the J call TRBJ2-3, with 8 bases lining up with TRBD2. Germline values: CDR1 SGHTA, CDR2 FQGNSA. The CDR3 totals 15 residues. The ends lost 3 bases at V and 2 bases at J; junction bases unmatched: 4. The CDR3, as DNA: TGTGCCAGCAGCTTTACTAGCGGAACCACAGATACGCAGTATTTT. Protein: CASSFTSGTTDTQYF.

The J gene is TRBJ1-4, the V gene TRBV4-2, with 8 bases that match TRBD1. The V and J ends lost 3 bases and 6 bases, in that order; junction bases with no gene match: 3. CDR1 and CDR2 from the germline V gene are LGHNA and YNFKEQ. The CDR3 covers 14 residues. DNA of the CDR3: TGTGCCAGCAGCCATACAGGGGGAGATGAAAAACTGTTTTTT. It codes for CASSHTGGDEKLFF.

There are a few counts of this clone. The chain joins TRBV7-8 to TRBJ1-1; no definite D call. Germline CDR1 SGHVS, CDR2 FQNEAQ. The CDR3 is 13 residues long. Trimming shortened V by 5 bases and J by 2 bases, and 9 bases separated the two germline ends. Here the CDR3 reads CASSRPGNTEAFF. In DNA form, the CDR3 reads TGTGCCAGCAGCCGACCAGGAAACACTGAAGCTTTCTTT. Full variable domain (remainder filled in from reference TRBV7-8 and TRBJ1-1): GAGVSQSPRYKVAKRGQDVALRCDPISGHVSLFWYQQALGQGPEFLTYFQNEAQLDKSGLPSDRFFAERPEGSVSTLKIQRTQQEDSAVYLCASSRPGNTEAFFGQGTRLTVV.

The V call is TRBV4-2, the J call TRBJ1-4; D is possibly TRBD1 (6 bases). Germline V gene lookup returns CDR1 LGHNA and CDR2 YNFKEQ. The CDR3 is 14 residues long. V lost 5 bases, J lost 8 bases, and 15 bases lay in between. The CDR3 region is CASSFRGAGEKLFF. CDR3 in DNA: TGTGCCAGCAGCTTTCGGGGGGCCGGGGAAAAACTGTTTTTT.

A single count supports this clone. The rearrangement uses TRBV28 and TRBJ1-4; possibly TRBD1 for D (6 bases). Germline CDR1 is MDHEN and CDR2 is SYDVKM. The CDR3 length is 15 residues. The V and J ends lost 7 bases and 5 bases respectively, with 17 bases between them. The CDR3 spells CASNRAGAANEKLFF. The DNA of the CDR3 is TGTGCCAGCAATCGGGCAGGGGCCGCAAATGAAAAACTGTTTTTT.

The sample holds a few counts of this clone. The rearrangement joins TRBV5-1 to TRBJ2-3; the D is unclear. V gave up 1 base and J gave up 4 bases, with 16 bases separating them. The CDR3 contains 16 residues. Per germline, CDR1 SGHRS and CDR2 YFSETQ. As DNA, the CDR3 is TGCGCCAGCAGCTTGAATACTATGTCTTCAGCAGATACGCAGTATTTT. Translation gives CASSLNTMSSADTQYF.

V usage is TRBV19 and J usage is TRBJ2-3; D is perhaps TRBD1 (5 bases). Germline V gene lookup returns CDR1 LNHDA and CDR2 SQIVND (reference sequence). The V and J ends lost 8 bases and 0 bases respectively, with 18 bases between them. The CDR3 runs 16 residues. The CDR3 DNA is TGTGCCAGTCATCCTTGGGGCCGAAGAAGCACAGATACGCAGTATTTT. The encoded protein is CASHPWGRRSTDTQYF.

The rearrangement links TRBV27 to TRBJ2-2, with D possibly matching TRBD1 (6 bases). There are 16 residues in the CDR3. Trimming left V 7 bases short and J 4 bases short, with 19 bases between. The V gene's germline CDR1 is MNHEY and CDR2 SMNVEV (reference sequence). As DNA, the CDR3 is TGTGCCAGCACCCCGCGGACAGACGGTGGCACCGGGGAGCTGTTTTTT. Protein sequence: CASTPRTDGGTGELFF.

V usage is TRBV7-2 and J usage is TRBJ2-5; D is unclear. Germline V lookup: CDR1 SGHTA, CDR2 FQGNSA. The CDR3 is made up of 11 amino acids. Trimming took 5 bases from V and 2 from J, leaving 3 bases between them. In DNA, the CDR3 is TGTGCCAGCAGCCTGCAAGAGACCCAGTACTTC. It is translated as CASSLQETQYF.

This clone was observed a single time. This chain joins TRBV7-9 and TRBJ1-2; 8 nucleotides agree with TRBD1. The CDR3 has 14 amino acids. Germline lookup yields CDR1 SEHNR and CDR2 FQNEAQ (reference sequence). The V gene end was trimmed by 5 bases and the J gene end by 5 bases; junction bases not matched to a gene: 7. In DNA, the CDR3 is TGTGCCAGCAGCGCGCGACAGGGGATGTATGGCTACACCTTC. This codes for CASSARQGMYGYTF.